The present entry profiles one TCR beta chain with its context. V lost 3 bases and J lost 14, with 14 bases in between. Germline loops: CDR1 DFQATT, CDR2 SNEGSKA (reference sequence). This CDR3 region has 11 residues. The data were taken from a study of CD8+ T cells in alopecia areata. As for the study in general: People stayed on tofacitinib for 6 to 18 months, then stopped the drug for 6 months.

Extracted RNA was reverse transcribed into cDNA, the sequencing template. Clones were read by immunoSEQ multiplex PCR, and TCRdb kept only the in-frame ones, dropping some. The sample includes approximately 140,000 clones, around 50% of them seen just once. The J gene is TRBJ2-1, the V gene TRBV20-1; D is possibly TRBD2 (6 bases). What was sequenced was CD4+ T cells sorted from blood. This TCR derives from a human donor with alopecia areata. The CDR3 loop reads CSASLGGMEFF. DNA for the CDR3: TGCAGTGCTAGCCTCGGCGGGATGGAGTTCTTC.